Included here is one T cell receptor beta chain sequence, with context. Its antigen is unknown. V was clipped by 8 bases and J by 3 bases, with 13 bases between them. CDR1 is MGHDK, CDR2 SYGVNS, per germline. The CDR3 is made up of 13 amino acids. This specimen comes from a study of T cell responses to AZD1222 COVID-19 vaccine. Profiled with immunoSEQ multiplex PCR; TCRdb holds only in-frame clones, not every one. The sample lists about 120,000 clones; around 85% were seen once. Study-level results: Females made up more of the donors, who were largely white British, and clonal diversity may have come out too low. When two AZD1222 doses had been given, Spike-specific TCR breadth and depth rose.

The specimen was peripheral blood, collected on day 0 of AZD1222 vaccination. The origin of this receptor is an adult in good health. The rearrangement links TRBV25-1 to TRBJ1-2, with a tentative D call TRBD1 (5 bases). CDR3 bases: TGTGCCAGCTCCCGGGGGGGGGACTATGGCTACACCTTC. This gives the protein CASSRGGDYGYTF.